The 28 T cell receptor beta chains given below trace back to one sample, sequenced in a study of blood T cell repertoires in COVID-19. Sequenced by immunoSEQ multiplex PCR; TCRdb stores in-frame clones only, minus some. This sample has some 21,000 clones, with about 92% found just once. Sequenced sample: peripheral blood. Every receptor here comes from a woman between 45 and 65 years old with active COVID-19.

V and J are TRBV3-1 (or the pseudogene TRBV3-2) and TRBJ1-2; 7 bases are shared with TRBD1. CDR3 length: 15 amino acids. Trimming took 1 base from V and 1 from J; bases not matched to a gene: 3. Germline CDR1 is LGHDT and CDR2 is YNNKEL (reference sequence). DNA for the CDR3: TGTGCCAGCAGCCAAGTACCAGGGGGTAACTATGGCTACACCTTC. Protein sequence: CASSQVPGGNYGYTF.

V is TRBV28 and J is TRBJ1-2; TRBD1 matches 7 bases. The CDR3 is made up of 13 amino acids. J lost 7 bases, V lost 6 bases, and 8 bases had no gene match. Germline assignment: CDR1 MDHEN and CDR2 SYDVKM. The CDR3 coding sequence is TGTGCCAGCAGAACCGGGACAGTCATTGGCTACACCTTC. Translated, it gives CASRTGTVIGYTF.

J is TRBJ2-1 and V is TRBV11-1, with 8 bases fitting TRBD2. CDR3 length: 16 amino acids. J was trimmed by 8 bases and V by 1 base; bases with no gene match: 10. The germline V gene encodes CDR1 SGHAT and CDR2 FQDESV (reference sequence). The CDR3 reads CASSLGVAGISDEQFF. The CDR3, as DNA: TGTGCCAGCAGCTTAGGTGTAGCGGGAATCTCGGATGAGCAGTTCTTC. Using reference TRBV11-1 and TRBJ2-1 for the parts outside the CDR3, the full variable domain is EAEVAQSPRYKITEKSQAVAFWCDPISGHATLYWYRQILGQGPELLVQFQDESVVDDSQLPKDRFSAERLKGVDSTLKIQPAELGDSAMYLCASSLGVAGISDEQFFGPGTRLTVL.

The V gene is TRBV5-1, the J gene TRBJ2-7; no clear D gene. The CDR3 runs 14 residues. The germline gives CDR1 SGHRS, CDR2 YFSETQ. Trimming pared 2 bases from V and 3 bases from J, leaving 12 bases between. For the CDR3, the DNA is TGCGCCAGCAGCTTTGACGGGTACGTCTACGAGCAGTACTTC. Amino acid sequence: CASSFDGYVYEQYF.

The rearrangement links TRBV9 to TRBJ1-1; D is uncertain. The germline CDR1 and CDR2 sequences are SGDLS and YYNGEE. The CDR3 is 13 amino acids. Trimming removed 0 bases at V and 8 bases at J, with 11 bases between. For the CDR3, the DNA is TGTGCCAGCAGCGTAGCCGGCGGTATAGAAGCTTTCTTT. Protein sequence: CASSVAGGIEAFF.

CDR3 sequence reads: CASSSTSSYEQYF. CDR3 bases: TGCGCCAGCAGCTCGACAAGCTCCTACGAGCAGTACTTC. The rearrangement links TRBV5-1 to TRBJ2-7; D ambiguous. Germline V gene sequence: CDR1 SGHRS, CDR2 YFSETQ. Trimming took off 3 bases at V and 0 bases at J, with 7 bases between the two ends. The CDR3 sequence is 13 residues long.

This chain's CDR3 is CASSLRPSVETQYF. In DNA form, the CDR3 reads TGTGCCAGCAGCTTGCGTCCGTCGGTGGAGACCCAGTACTTC. This chain connects TRBV5-5 to TRBJ2-5; unclear D gene. The CDR3 is 14 residues long. Germline V lookup: CDR1 SGHKS, CDR2 YYEKEE (reference sequence). V gave up 1 base and J gave up 5 bases, with 12 bases separating them.

A single count supports this clone. The gene calls are TRBV6-1 and TRBJ1-2, with D possibly TRBD1 on 5 matching bases. The CDR3 has 14 residues. Trimming cost V 3 bases and J 6 bases, with 14 bases left between them. Germline CDR1 is MNHNS and CDR2 is SASEGT. CDR3 DNA sequence: TGTGCCAGCAGTGATGACAGACCTGCCCATGGCTACACCTTC. Protein: CASSDDRPAHGYTF.

This clone came up a few times. The rearrangement joins TRBV28 to TRBJ1-4; tentative D call: TRBD1 (6 bases). Trimming pared 3 bases from V and 8 bases from J, leaving 13 bases between. CDR1 is MDHEN and CDR2 is SYDVKM in the germline V gene. This CDR3 spans 14 amino acids. CDR3 sequence reads: CASSLAGAREKLFF. For the CDR3, the DNA is TGTGCCAGCAGTTTGGCAGGGGCGCGGGAAAAACTGTTTTTT. Using reference TRBV28 and TRBJ1-4 for the parts outside the CDR3, the full variable domain is DVKVTQSSRYLVKRTGEKVFLECVQDMDHENMFWYRQDPGLGLRLIYFSYDVKMKEKGDIPEGYSVSREKKERFSLILESASTNQTSMYLCASSLAGAREKLFFGSGTQLSVL.

The V gene is TRBV6-5, the J gene TRBJ2-2; D not resolved. This CDR3 is 13 amino acids long. The V gene lost 6 bases and the J gene lost 1 base, with 6 bases spanning the gap. CDR1 and CDR2 (germline): MNHEY, SVGAGI. CDR3 loop: CASSDLNTGELFF. The CDR3 DNA reads TGTGCCAGCAGCGACTTGAACACCGGGGAGCTGTTTTTT.

This sequence joins TRBV5-1 and TRBJ1-6; 12 bases map to TRBD1. Germline lookup yields CDR1 SGHRS and CDR2 YFSETQ. The CDR3 has 15 amino acids. J lost 14 bases, V lost 4 bases, and 10 bases had no gene match. The CDR3 spells CASSKGDRGLSALHF. CDR3 DNA: TGCGCCAGCAGCAAGGGGGACAGGGGGCTATCGGCCCTCCACTTT.

This chain links TRBV5-4 with TRBJ2-7, with 13 nucleotides matching TRBD2. V shed 4 bases, J shed 5 bases, and the junction held 9 bases outside the gene matches. Looked up from germline, CDR1 is SGHNT and CDR2 is YYREEE (reference sequence). CDR3 length: 16 residues. In nucleotides, the CDR3 is TGTGCCAGCAGCGCTCGGACTAGCGGGAGCCTCAACGAGCAGTACTTC. Translation gives CASSARTSGSLNEQYF.

CDR3 protein: CASSPTGSNSPLHF. For the CDR3, the DNA is TGTGCCAGCAGCCCGACAGGGAGTAATTCACCCCTCCACTTT. The V call is TRBV3-1 (or the pseudogene TRBV3-2), the J call TRBJ1-6, with TRBD1 matching 7 bases. The CDR3 spans 14 residues. V was pared by 4 bases and J by 6 bases, with 3 bases of the junction left unmatched. From germline, CDR1 is LGHDT and CDR2 YNNKEL (reference sequence).

CDR3 nucleotides: TGCGCCAGCAGCCAACGGACTAGCCCGAATCCTCAAGAGACCCAGTACTTC. Protein sequence: CASSQRTSPNPQETQYF. This chain uses TRBV4-1 with TRBJ2-5; 8 bases agree with TRBD2. Germline V gene data show CDR1 as MGHRA and CDR2 as YSYEKL. V was pared by 2 bases and J by 2 bases, with 10 bases of the junction left unmatched. The CDR3 has 17 amino acids.

The chain uses TRBV5-1 and TRBJ1-1; tentative D call: TRBD1 (5 bases). Germline V gene data show CDR1 as SGHRS and CDR2 as YFSETQ. The CDR3 totals 16 residues. V lost 0 bases and J 0 bases, leaving 12 bases between the germline ends. The CDR3 DNA is TGCGCCAGCAGCTTGGAGGCAGGGATAATGAACACTGAAGCTTTCTTT. Encoded protein: CASSLEAGIMNTEAFF.

V gene TRBV28 combines with J gene TRBJ2-7, with 12 positions matching TRBD2. The CDR3 covers 15 residues. The germline CDR1 and CDR2 sequences are MDHEN and SYDVKM. J lost 0 bases, V lost 6 bases, and 3 bases had no gene match. CDR3 nucleotides: TGTGCCAGCAGATTGACTAGCGGGAGCTCCTACGAGCAGTACTTC. Translating gives CASRLTSGSSYEQYF.

The gene calls are TRBV28 and TRBJ1-4; D perhaps matches TRBD1 (5 bases). This CDR3 comprises 14 residues. V was shortened by 2 bases and J by 7 bases, with 11 bases between the two germline ends. Germline lookup yields CDR1 MDHEN and CDR2 SYDVKM. CDR3 residues: CASSLRGGGEKLFF. For the CDR3, the DNA is TGTGCCAGCAGTTTAAGGGGAGGAGGTGAAAAACTGTTTTTT.

V gene TRBV5-1 combines with J gene TRBJ2-5; the match to TRBD2 covers 8 bases. The trim removed 3 bases at V and 1 base at J, leaving 2 bases unmatched. Germline CDR1 reads SGHRS; CDR2 reads YFSETQ. The CDR3 contains 14 residues. The CDR3 region is CASSSLAGQETQYF. CDR3 bases: TGCGCCAGCAGCTCCCTAGCGGGCCAAGAGACCCAGTACTTC.

The V and J genes are TRBV5-1 and TRBJ2-3, with 8 positions matching TRBD1. The CDR3 has 14 amino acids. From germline, CDR1 is SGHRS and CDR2 YFSETQ. V was pared by 2 bases and J by 6 bases, with 5 bases of the junction left unmatched. In DNA form, the CDR3 reads TGCGCCAGCAGCTTACAGGGGGATCGGGATACGCAGTATTTT. Its translation: CASSLQGDRDTQYF.

The V and J genes are TRBV6-1 and TRBJ2-7, with D perhaps TRBD2 (5 bases). V dropped 2 bases and J dropped 2 bases, with 10 bases sitting between them. The CDR3 is 14 residues long. Germline lookup yields CDR1 MNHNS and CDR2 SASEGT. Here the CDR3 DNA reads TGTGCCAGCAGTGAAAGGACTCCACCCTACGAGCAGTACTTC. It codes for CASSERTPPYEQYF.

This chain connects TRBV2 to TRBJ2-1; 10 bases fit TRBD1. Germline values: CDR1 SNHLY, CDR2 FYNNEI. The CDR3 spans 13 residues. V lost 7 bases and J lost 9; bases outside the gene matches: 6. The CDR3 sequence is CASNIWDRGEQFF. Written as DNA, the CDR3 is TGTGCCAGCAATATATGGGACAGGGGTGAGCAGTTCTTC.

The gene calls are TRBV6-6 and TRBJ1-5; TRBD1 matches 7 bases. The germline V gene encodes CDR1 MNHNY and CDR2 SVGAGI (reference sequence). This CDR3 contains 14 residues. V lost 6 bases, J lost 5 bases, and 7 bases stayed unmatched. The CDR3 bases are TGTGCCAGCAGACACCGGGACAGAGATCAGCCCCAGCATTTT. Residues: CASRHRDRDQPQHF.

This rearrangement joins TRBV2 to TRBJ2-3, with 7 bases matching TRBD2. The CDR3 sequence is 14 residues long. Germline V gene lookup returns CDR1 SNHLY and CDR2 FYNNEI. J lost 1 base, V lost 5 bases, and 3 bases had no gene match. CDR3 sequence: CASSFLAGTDTQYF. The DNA of the CDR3 is TGTGCCAGCAGTTTCCTAGCGGGCACAGATACGCAGTATTTT.

This chain links TRBV27 with TRBJ1-3; no clear D gene. In germline, CDR1 is MNHEY, CDR2 SMNVEV (reference sequence). This CDR3 has 14 residues. V lost 5 bases and J 0 bases, leaving 8 bases between the germline ends. The CDR3, as DNA: TGTGCCAGCAGTCCCGGTCTCTCTGGAAACACCATATATTTT. Translated, it gives CASSPGLSGNTIYF.

The chain links TRBV5-1 to TRBJ2-2; 7 bases line up with TRBD1. The CDR3 spans 15 residues. Trimming took 5 bases from V and 4 from J; bases not matched to a gene: 8. The germline V gene has CDR1 SGHRS and CDR2 YFSETQ. The CDR3 bases are TGCGCCAGCAGTTCGGGGACAGCACCCACCGGGGAGCTGTTTTTT. Amino acid sequence: CASSSGTAPTGELFF.

V usage is TRBV6-5 and J usage is TRBJ1-2; D gene unclear. Germline V gene lookup returns CDR1 MNHEY and CDR2 SVGAGI. This CDR3 has 14 amino acids. Trimming left V 5 bases short and J 8 bases short, with 18 bases between. The CDR3 loop reads CASSRTTETSGYTF. The CDR3 nucleotides read TGTGCCAGCAGTAGAACTACAGAGACTAGCGGCTACACCTTC.

The chain is built from TRBV30 and TRBJ2-3; D perhaps matches TRBD2 (5 bases). Germline CDR1 and CDR2: GTSNPN and SVGIG (reference sequence). This CDR3 is built from 14 residues. V shed 1 base and J shed 1 base, with 9 bases lying between them. Written as DNA, the CDR3 is TGTGCCTGGAGTGCACTAGTAGGCACAGATACGCAGTATTTT. Translated: CAWSALVGTDTQYF.

The rearrangement uses TRBV5-1 and TRBJ1-1, with D possibly TRBD1 on 6 matching bases. Looked up from germline, CDR1 is SGHRS and CDR2 is YFSETQ. Trimming cost V 2 bases and J 0 bases, with 11 bases left between them. The CDR3 sequence is 15 residues long. Here the CDR3 DNA reads TGCGCCAGCAGCTTACTTCAGGGGTTGAACACTGAAGCTTTCTTT. The encoded protein is CASSLLQGLNTEAFF.